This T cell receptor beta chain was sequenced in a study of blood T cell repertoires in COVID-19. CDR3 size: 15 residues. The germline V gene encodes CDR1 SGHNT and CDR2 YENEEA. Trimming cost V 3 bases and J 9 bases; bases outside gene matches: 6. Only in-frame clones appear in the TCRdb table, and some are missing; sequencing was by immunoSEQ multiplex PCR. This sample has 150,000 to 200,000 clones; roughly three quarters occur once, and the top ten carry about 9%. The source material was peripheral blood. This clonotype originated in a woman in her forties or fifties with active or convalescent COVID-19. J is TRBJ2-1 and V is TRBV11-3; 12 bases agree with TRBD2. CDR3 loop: CASSFASGRAAEQFF. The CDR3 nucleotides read TGTGCCAGCAGCTTTGCTAGCGGGAGGGCTGCTGAGCAGTTCTTC.